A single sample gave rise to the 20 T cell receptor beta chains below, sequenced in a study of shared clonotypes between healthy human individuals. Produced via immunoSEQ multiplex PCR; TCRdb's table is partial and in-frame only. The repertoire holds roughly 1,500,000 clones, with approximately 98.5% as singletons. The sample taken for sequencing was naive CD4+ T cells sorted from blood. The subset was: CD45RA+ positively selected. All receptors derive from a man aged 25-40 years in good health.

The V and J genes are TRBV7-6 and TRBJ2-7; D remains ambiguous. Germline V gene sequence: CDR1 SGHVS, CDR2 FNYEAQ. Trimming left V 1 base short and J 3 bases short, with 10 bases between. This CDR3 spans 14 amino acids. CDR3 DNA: TGTGCCAGCAGCTTAGGGGTTGCGGTCTACGAGCAGTACTTC. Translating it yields CASSLGVAVYEQYF.

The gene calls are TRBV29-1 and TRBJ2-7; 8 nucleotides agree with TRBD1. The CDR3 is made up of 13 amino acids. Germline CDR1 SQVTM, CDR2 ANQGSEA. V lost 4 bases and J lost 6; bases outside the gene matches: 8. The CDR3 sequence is CSVGPLTGGEQYF. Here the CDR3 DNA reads TGCAGCGTTGGTCCCCTAACAGGGGGCGAGCAGTACTTC.

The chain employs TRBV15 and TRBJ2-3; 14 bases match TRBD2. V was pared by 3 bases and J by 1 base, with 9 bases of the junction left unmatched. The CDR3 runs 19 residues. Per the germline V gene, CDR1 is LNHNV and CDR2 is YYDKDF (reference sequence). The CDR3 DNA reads TGTGCCACCAGCAGGGGGGGACTAGCGGGAGAGTTGGGCACAGATACGCAGTATTTT. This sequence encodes CATSRGGLAGELGTDTQYF. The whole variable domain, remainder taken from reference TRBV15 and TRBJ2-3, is DAMVIQNPRYQVTQFGKPVTLSCSQTLNHNVMYWYQQKSSQAPKLLFHYYDKDFNNEADTPDNFQSRRPNTSFCFLDIRSPGLGDTAMYLCATSRGGLAGELGTDTQYFGPGTRLTVL.

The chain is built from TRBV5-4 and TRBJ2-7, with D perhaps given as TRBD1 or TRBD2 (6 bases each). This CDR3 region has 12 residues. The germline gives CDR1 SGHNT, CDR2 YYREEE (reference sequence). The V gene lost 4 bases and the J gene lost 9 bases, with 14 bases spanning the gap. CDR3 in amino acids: CASSITGTPQYF. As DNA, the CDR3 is TGTGCCAGCAGCATTACAGGGACTCCGCAGTACTTC. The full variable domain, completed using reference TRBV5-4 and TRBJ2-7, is ETGVTQSPTHLIKTRGQQVTLRCSSQSGHNTVSWYQQALGQGPQFIFQYYREEENGRGNFPPRFSGLQFPNYSSELNVNALELDDSALYLCASSITGTPQYFGPGTRLTVT.

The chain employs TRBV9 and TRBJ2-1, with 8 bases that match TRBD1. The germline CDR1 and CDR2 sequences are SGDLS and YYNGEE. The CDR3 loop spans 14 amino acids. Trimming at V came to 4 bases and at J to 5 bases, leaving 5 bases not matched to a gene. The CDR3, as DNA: TGTGCCAGCAGCCCCGGGACAGGCGACAATGAGCAGTTCTTC. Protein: CASSPGTGDNEQFF.

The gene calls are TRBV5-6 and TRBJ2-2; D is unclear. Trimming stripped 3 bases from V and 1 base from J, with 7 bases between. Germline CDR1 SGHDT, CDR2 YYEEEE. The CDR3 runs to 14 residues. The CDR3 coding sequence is TGTGCCAGCAGCTCGCGAATGAACACCGGGGAGCTGTTTTTT. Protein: CASSSRMNTGELFF.

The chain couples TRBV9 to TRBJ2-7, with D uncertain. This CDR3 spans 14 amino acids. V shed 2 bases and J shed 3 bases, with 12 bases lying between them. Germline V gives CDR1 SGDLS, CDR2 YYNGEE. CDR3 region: CASSVLGEDYEQYF. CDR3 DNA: TGTGCCAGCAGCGTCTTGGGTGAGGACTACGAGCAGTACTTC.

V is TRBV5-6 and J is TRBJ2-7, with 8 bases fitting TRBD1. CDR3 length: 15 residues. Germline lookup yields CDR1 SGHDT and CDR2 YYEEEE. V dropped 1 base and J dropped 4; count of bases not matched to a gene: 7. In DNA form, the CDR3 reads TGTGCCAGCAGCTTGTTGGTGGGACAGGTTTACGAGCAGTACTTC. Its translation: CASSLLVGQVYEQYF.

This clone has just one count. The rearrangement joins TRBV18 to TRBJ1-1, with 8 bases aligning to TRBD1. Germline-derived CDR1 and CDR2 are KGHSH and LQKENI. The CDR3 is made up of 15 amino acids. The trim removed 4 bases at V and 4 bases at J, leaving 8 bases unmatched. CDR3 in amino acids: CASSHRQGTSTEAFF. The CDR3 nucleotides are TGTGCCAGCTCACACAGACAGGGGACGAGCACTGAAGCTTTCTTT.

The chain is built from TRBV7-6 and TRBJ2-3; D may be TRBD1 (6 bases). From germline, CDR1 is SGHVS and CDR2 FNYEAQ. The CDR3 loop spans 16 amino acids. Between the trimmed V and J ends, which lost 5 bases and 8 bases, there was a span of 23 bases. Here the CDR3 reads CASSIPKTGGDTTQYF. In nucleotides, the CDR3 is TGTGCCAGCAGCATACCCAAGACAGGAGGCGATACTACGCAGTATTTT.

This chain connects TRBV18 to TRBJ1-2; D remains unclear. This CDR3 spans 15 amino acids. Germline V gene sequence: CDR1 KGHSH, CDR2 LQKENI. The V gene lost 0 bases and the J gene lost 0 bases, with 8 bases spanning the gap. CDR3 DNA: TGTGCCAGCTCACCACCGGAGGGAACTAACTATGGCTACACCTTC. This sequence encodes CASSPPEGTNYGYTF.

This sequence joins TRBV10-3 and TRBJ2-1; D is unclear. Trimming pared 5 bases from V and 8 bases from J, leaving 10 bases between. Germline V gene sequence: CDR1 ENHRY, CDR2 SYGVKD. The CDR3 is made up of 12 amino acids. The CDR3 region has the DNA TGTGCCATCAGTTCCCTTGAAGATGAGCAGTTCTTC. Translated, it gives CAISSLEDEQFF.

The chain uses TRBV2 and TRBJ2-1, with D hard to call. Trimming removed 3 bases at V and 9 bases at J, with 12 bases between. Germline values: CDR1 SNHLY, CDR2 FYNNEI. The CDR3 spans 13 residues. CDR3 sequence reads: CASSDESVSEQFF. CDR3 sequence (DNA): TGTGCCAGCAGTGATGAATCCGTTAGTGAGCAGTTCTTC.

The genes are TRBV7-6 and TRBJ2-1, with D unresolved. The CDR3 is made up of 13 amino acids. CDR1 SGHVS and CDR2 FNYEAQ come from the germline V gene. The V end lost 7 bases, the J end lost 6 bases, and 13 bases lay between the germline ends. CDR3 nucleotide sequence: TGTGCCAGCACCGCGCGAGCTCTCAATGAGCAGTTCTTC. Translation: CASTARALNEQFF.

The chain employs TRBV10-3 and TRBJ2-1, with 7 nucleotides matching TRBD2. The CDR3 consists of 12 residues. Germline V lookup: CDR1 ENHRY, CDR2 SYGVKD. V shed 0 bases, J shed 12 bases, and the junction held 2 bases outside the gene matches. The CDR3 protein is CAISESLARQFF. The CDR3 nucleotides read TGTGCCATCAGTGAGTCACTAGCGCGGCAGTTCTTC.

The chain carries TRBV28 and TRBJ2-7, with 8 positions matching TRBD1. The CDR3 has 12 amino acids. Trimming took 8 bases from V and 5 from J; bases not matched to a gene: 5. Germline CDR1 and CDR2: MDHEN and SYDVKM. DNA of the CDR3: TGTGCCAGCGAGGACAGGGCTAACGAGCAGTACTTC. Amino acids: CASEDRANEQYF. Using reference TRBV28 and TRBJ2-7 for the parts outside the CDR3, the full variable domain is DVKVTQSSRYLVKRTGEKVFLECVQDMDHENMFWYRQDPGLGLRLIYFSYDVKMKEKGDIPEGYSVSREKKERFSLILESASTNQTSMYLCASEDRANEQYFGPGTRLTVT.

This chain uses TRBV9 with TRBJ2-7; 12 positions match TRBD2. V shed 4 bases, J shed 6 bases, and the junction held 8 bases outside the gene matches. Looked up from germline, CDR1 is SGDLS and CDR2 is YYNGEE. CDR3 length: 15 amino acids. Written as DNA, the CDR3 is TGTGCCAGCAGCCCCCGGACTAGCGGGATTGGCGAGCAGTACTTC. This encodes CASSPRTSGIGEQYF.

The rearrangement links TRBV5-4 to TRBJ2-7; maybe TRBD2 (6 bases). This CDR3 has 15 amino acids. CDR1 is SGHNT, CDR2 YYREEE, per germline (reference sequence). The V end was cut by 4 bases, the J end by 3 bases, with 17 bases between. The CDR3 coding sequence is TGTGCCAGCAGCACCCAGAAAACCGGGAGCTACGAGCAGTACTTC. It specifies CASSTQKTGSYEQYF. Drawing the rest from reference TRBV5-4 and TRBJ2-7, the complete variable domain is ETGVTQSPTHLIKTRGQQVTLRCSSQSGHNTVSWYQQALGQGPQFIFQYYREEENGRGNFPPRFSGLQFPNYSSELNVNALELDDSALYLCASSTQKTGSYEQYFGPGTRLTVT.

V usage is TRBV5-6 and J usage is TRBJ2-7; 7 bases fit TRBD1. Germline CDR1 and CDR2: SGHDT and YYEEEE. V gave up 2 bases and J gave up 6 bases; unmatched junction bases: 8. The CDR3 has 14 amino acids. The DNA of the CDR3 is TGTGCCAGCAGCTTTCCCGGGACAGCCCTCGAGCAGTACTTC. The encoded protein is CASSFPGTALEQYF.

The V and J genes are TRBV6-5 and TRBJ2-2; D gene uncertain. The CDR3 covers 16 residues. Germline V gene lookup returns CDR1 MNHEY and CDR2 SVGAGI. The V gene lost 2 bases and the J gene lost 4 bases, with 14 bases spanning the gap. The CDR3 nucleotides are TGTGCCAGCAGTTACCTCCCGGCGTCTAGCACCGGGGAGCTGTTTTTT. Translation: CASSYLPASSTGELFF.